These 30 T cell receptor beta chains originate from one sample sequenced in a study of T cells after posttransplantation cyclophosphamide. A marrow graft followed busulfan-fludarabine conditioning, with cyclophosphamide on days +3 and +4. Only in-frame clones appear in the TCRdb table, and some are missing; sequencing was by immunoSEQ multiplex PCR. The data hold 12,000 or so clones, with approximately 80% observed a single time. The starting material was PBMCs, obtained after allogeneic stem cell transplant with posttransplant cyclophosphamide. The receptor source for this set is a female patient aged 50-59 years who received an allogeneic stem cell transplant from a related donor, was CMV-positive, and had no GVHD. Some T cells may be provided by the graft donor.

This chain joins TRBV19 and TRBJ1-1; D gene unclear. The CDR3 sequence is 16 residues long. Germline V gene data show CDR1 as LNHDA and CDR2 as SQIVND (reference sequence). Deletions cut 7 bases from V and 3 bases from J, with 21 bases between. The CDR3 loop is CASNSPRRSRDTEAFF. CDR3 nucleotides: TGTGCCAGTAATAGTCCCCGGAGGTCAAGGGACACTGAAGCTTTCTTT. The complete variable domain, with remaining parts taken from reference TRBV19 and TRBJ1-1, reads DGGITQSPKYLFRKEGQNVTLSCEQNLNHDAMYWYRQDPGQGLRLIYYSQIVNDFQKGDIAEGYSVSREKKESFPLTVTSAQKNPTAFYLCASNSPRRSRDTEAFFGQGTRLTVV.

This chain uses TRBV10-2 with TRBJ2-7, with 7 bases matching TRBD2. V lost 2 bases, J lost 3 bases, and 10 bases stayed unmatched. CDR3 length: 16 residues. Germline values: CDR1 WSHSY, CDR2 SAAADI. The CDR3 DNA follows: TGCGCCAGCAGTGAGATATGGGGAGGGTGGAACTACGAGCAGTACTTC. This translates into CASSEIWGGWNYEQYF.

The chain uses TRBV6-1 and TRBJ2-1, with 7 bases identical to TRBD2. Trimming cost V 6 bases and J 5 bases; bases outside gene matches: 10. From germline, CDR1 is MNHNS and CDR2 SASEGT. The CDR3 runs 15 residues. This chain's CDR3 is CASSVFRLANNEQFF. The CDR3 DNA reads TGTGCCAGCAGCGTCTTTCGACTAGCAAACAATGAGCAGTTCTTC.

This sequence joins TRBV2 and TRBJ1-1; possibly TRBD1 for D (5 bases). CDR3 size: 17 residues. Looked up from germline, CDR1 is SNHLY and CDR2 is FYNNEI. The V end lost 0 bases, the J end lost 0 bases, and 14 bases lay between the germline ends. CDR3 amino acids: CASSEALMWTLNTEAFF. Written as DNA, the CDR3 is TGTGCCAGCAGTGAAGCCTTAATGTGGACACTGAACACTGAAGCTTTCTTT.

The rearrangement uses TRBV6-5 and TRBJ1-1; no clear D. Trimming removed 0 bases from V and 3 bases from J, with 5 bases in between. This CDR3 region has 13 residues. CDR1 and CDR2 (germline): MNHEY, SVGAGI. The CDR3 bases are TGTGCCAGCAGTTACTCGGCAGACACTGAAGCTTTCTTT. It is translated as CASSYSADTEAFF.

The CDR3 loop is CASSSGTGGSGGQFF. CDR3 in DNA: TGTGCCAGCAGCTCCGGGACAGGGGGCTCGGGGGGGCAGTTCTTC. This rearrangement joins TRBV7-8 to TRBJ2-1; TRBD1 matches at 12 bases. The CDR3 has 15 amino acids. Trimming took 4 bases from V and 12 from J; bases not matched to a gene: 10. From germline, CDR1 is SGHVS and CDR2 FQNEAQ.

The V and J genes are TRBV19 and TRBJ2-5; D uncertain. Trimming stripped 4 bases from V and 0 bases from J, with 9 bases between. CDR1 and CDR2 from the germline V gene are LNHDA and SQIVND (reference sequence). This CDR3 is built from 14 residues. DNA of the CDR3: TGTGCCAGTAGTAAAAGCCGGTACCAAGAGACCCAGTACTTC. Encoded protein: CASSKSRYQETQYF.

The rearrangement joins TRBV7-2 to TRBJ2-5; tentatively, D is TRBD2 (5 bases). Per the germline V gene, CDR1 is SGHTA and CDR2 is FQGNSA. Trimming removed 8 bases at V and 5 bases at J, with 15 bases between. The CDR3 extends over 13 amino acids. CDR3 in DNA: TGTGCCAGCGGCACCGGGGAGTTCGAGACCCAGTACTTC. It specifies CASGTGEFETQYF.

The chain recombines TRBV9 with TRBJ2-1; 7 bases match TRBD2. This CDR3 is 15 amino acids long. Germline trimming cut 0 bases from V and 5 bases from J; bases unmatched to any gene: 5. The germline gives CDR1 SGDLS, CDR2 YYNGEE. CDR3 region: CASSVALAHNNEQFF. The DNA of the CDR3 is TGTGCCAGCAGCGTAGCACTAGCGCACAACAATGAGCAGTTCTTC.

This sequence joins TRBV29-1 and TRBJ2-7; 7 bases align to TRBD1. The CDR3 has 12 amino acids. CDR1 is SQVTM, CDR2 ANQGSEA, per germline. Unmatched junction bases numbered 4, after V lost 3 bases and J lost 5 bases. CDR3 DNA: TGCAGCGTTGAGACAGACAGGGACGAGCAGTACTTC. Translation: CSVETDRDEQYF.

This sequence joins TRBV6-5 and TRBJ2-5; 13 bases agree with TRBD2. The V gene end was trimmed by 6 bases and the J gene end by 4 bases; junction bases not matched to a gene: 5. Per the germline V gene, CDR1 is MNHEY and CDR2 is SVGAGI. The CDR3 totals 15 residues. CDR3 in amino acids: CASRQLAGGPETQYF. The CDR3 nucleotides are TGTGCCAGCAGACAACTAGCGGGGGGGCCAGAGACCCAGTACTTC.

This chain joins TRBV7-2 and TRBJ1-2; D gene uncertain. This CDR3 is built from 14 residues. V shed 0 bases and J shed 2 bases, with 7 bases lying between them. Germline V gene data show CDR1 as SGHTA and CDR2 as FQGNSA. The CDR3 region is CASSLAAANYGYTF. The CDR3 coding sequence is TGTGCCAGCAGCTTAGCGGCGGCCAACTATGGCTACACCTTC.

This sequence joins TRBV18 and TRBJ1-4; D gene unclear. The germline V and J ends were trimmed by 4 bases and 15 bases, with 15 bases remaining between them. The V gene's germline CDR1 is KGHSH and CDR2 LQKENI. The length of the CDR3 is 12 residues. The CDR3 is CASSLGEGAMFF. The CDR3, as DNA: TGTGCCAGCTCACTCGGTGAGGGTGCGATGTTTTTT.

This rearrangement joins TRBV6-6 to TRBJ1-5, with D possibly being TRBD1 (5 bases). There are 15 residues in the CDR3. Germline lookup yields CDR1 MNHNY and CDR2 SVGAGI (reference sequence). V was shortened by 0 bases and J by 4 bases, with 10 bases between the two germline ends. CDR3 sequence reads: CASSYSSRANQPQHF. The CDR3 DNA follows: TGTGCCAGCAGTTACTCGAGCAGGGCTAATCAGCCCCAGCATTTT.

This chain connects TRBV19 to TRBJ1-1, with D possibly TRBD1 on 6 matching bases. The CDR3 has 14 residues. Germline CDR1 is LNHDA and CDR2 is SQIVND (reference sequence). V was trimmed by 9 bases and J by 4 bases, leaving 18 bases between them. For the CDR3, the DNA is TGTGCCAGCAGTGCTGTAAGGGGGAGCACTGAAGCTTTCTTT. It codes for CASSAVRGSTEAFF.

The chain employs TRBV7-3 and TRBJ2-7; 10 bases match TRBD1. Losses at the gene ends were 5 bases for V and 4 bases for J; bases not matched to a gene: 5. Germline V gene sequence: CDR1 SGHTA, CDR2 FQGTGA. The CDR3 runs to 14 residues. Written as DNA, the CDR3 is TGTGCCAGCAGCCCGACAGGGGGCAGGTACGAGCAGTACTTC. Encoded protein: CASSPTGGRYEQYF. Drawing the rest from reference TRBV7-3 and TRBJ2-7, the complete variable domain is GAGVSQTPSNKVTEKGKYVELRCDPISGHTALYWYRQSLGQGPEFLIYFQGTGAADDSGLPNDRFFAVRPEGSVSTLKIQRTERGDSAVYLCASSPTGGRYEQYFGPGTRLTVT.

This clone was detected only once. The chain links TRBV6-5 to TRBJ1-6; 8 bases match TRBD1. This CDR3 has 14 amino acids. Germline trimming cut 3 bases from V and 14 bases from J; bases unmatched to any gene: 9. Looked up from germline, CDR1 is MNHEY and CDR2 is SVGAGI. CDR3 sequence: CASSYRTGTATLHF. In nucleotides, the CDR3 is TGTGCCAGCAGTTATCGGACAGGGACTGCCACCCTCCACTTT.

This clone turned up a few times. This sequence joins TRBV30 and TRBJ1-2; a weak D match, TRBD1 (6 bases). The CDR3 spans 13 residues. Trimming left V 5 bases short and J 4 bases short, with 14 bases between. Germline CDR1 GTSNPN, CDR2 SVGIG (reference sequence). CDR3 region: CAWGRGFGYGYTF. CDR3 DNA: TGTGCCTGGGGCAGGGGATTTGGCTATGGCTACACCTTC.

The V gene is TRBV2, the J gene TRBJ1-4, with a possible D match to TRBD1 (6 bases). This CDR3 comprises 14 residues. V gave up 7 bases and J gave up 8 bases, with 17 bases separating them. CDR1 and CDR2 from the germline V gene are SNHLY and FYNNEI. CDR3 in amino acids: CASTGLGGGEKLFF. Written as DNA, the CDR3 is TGTGCCAGCACCGGGCTTGGGGGCGGCGAAAAACTGTTTTTT.

This clone occurred a few times. The chain carries TRBV14 and TRBJ2-2, with TRBD1 matching over 8 bases. Germline trimming cut 5 bases from V and 6 bases from J; bases unmatched to any gene: 11. The CDR3 contains 16 residues. The V gene's germline CDR1 is SGHDN and CDR2 FVKESK. CDR3 protein: CASSTRTGFLSGELFF. The CDR3 DNA reads TGTGCCAGCAGCACTCGGACAGGGTTTCTTTCCGGGGAGCTGTTTTTT.

This chain links TRBV4-1 with TRBJ2-7; 11 positions match TRBD1. Per germline, CDR1 MGHRA and CDR2 YSYEKL. The CDR3 extends over 19 amino acids. The trim removed 1 base at V and 2 bases at J, leaving 13 bases unmatched. The CDR3: CASSQARTGGSASPYEQYF. CDR3 DNA sequence: TGCGCCAGCAGCCAAGCACGGACAGGGGGCTCCGCGTCCCCCTACGAGCAGTACTTC.

V usage is TRBV7-9 and J usage is TRBJ2-1, with 10 nucleotides matching TRBD2. Germline V gene lookup returns CDR1 SEHNR and CDR2 FQNEAQ (reference sequence). The junction had 5 bases not matched to a gene; V was cut back by 5 bases and J by 4 bases. This CDR3 has 15 amino acids. The DNA for the CDR3 is TGTGCCAGCAGCCGAGCGGGGGGGCATTACAATGAGCAGTTCTTC. Residues: CASSRAGGHYNEQFF.

The chain combines TRBV9 with TRBJ1-1, with D possibly being TRBD1 (5 bases). Germline loops: CDR1 SGDLS, CDR2 YYNGEE. Trimming cost V 4 bases and J 1 base, with 14 bases left between them. CDR3 length: 15 residues. CDR3 bases: TGTGCCAGCAGCCCTAACTGGGGCAGGAACACTGAAGCTTTCTTT. It translates to CASSPNWGRNTEAFF.

This sequence joins TRBV7-6 and TRBJ1-6; 8 bases line up with TRBD1. Germline CDR1 and CDR2: SGHVS and FNYEAQ. The V gene end was trimmed by 3 bases and the J gene end by 6 bases; junction bases not matched to a gene: 4. The CDR3 length is 15 residues. CDR3 nucleotide sequence: TGTGCCAGCAGCTTGGGAGACAGGGGTAATTCACCCCTCCACTTT. Its translation: CASSLGDRGNSPLHF.

The chain couples TRBV6-5 to TRBJ2-7; possibly TRBD1 for D (5 bases). The CDR3 has 14 residues. V was trimmed by 6 bases and J by 3 bases, leaving 15 bases between them. CDR1 is MNHEY and CDR2 is SVGAGI in the germline V gene. The CDR3 bases are TGTGCCAGCAGCACAGGAAGGTACCACTACGAGCAGTACTTC. Protein: CASSTGRYHYEQYF.

The V call is TRBV28, the J call TRBJ2-7, with 7 bases lining up with TRBD1. J lost 6 bases, V lost 5 bases, and 4 bases had no gene match. The length of the CDR3 is 12 residues. The germline gives CDR1 MDHEN, CDR2 SYDVKM. The CDR3 DNA reads as TGTGCCAGCAGTACAGGGGAGTTCGAGCAGTACTTC. Protein: CASSTGEFEQYF. The variable domain in full, completed from reference TRBV28 and TRBJ2-7, reads DVKVTQSSRYLVKRTGEKVFLECVQDMDHENMFWYRQDPGLGLRLIYFSYDVKMKEKGDIPEGYSVSREKKERFSLILESASTNQTSMYLCASSTGEFEQYFGPGTRLTVT.

In this sample, this clone turned up once. The rearrangement uses TRBV7-2 and TRBJ2-1; no clear D gene. In germline, CDR1 is SGHTA, CDR2 FQGNSA. The V gene lost 0 bases and the J gene lost 4 bases, with 7 bases spanning the gap. The CDR3 is made up of 14 amino acids. CDR3 coding DNA: TGTGCCAGCAGCTTAGCTGGCCGATACAATGAGCAGTTCTTC. Translation: CASSLAGRYNEQFF.

This clone was recorded once. The chain joins TRBV4-1 to TRBJ2-7, with D maybe TRBD2 (6 bases). V was trimmed by 6 bases and J by 0 bases, leaving 15 bases between them. The CDR3 loop spans 15 amino acids. Germline CDR1 is MGHRA and CDR2 is YSYEKL. In DNA form, the CDR3 reads TGCGCCAGCAGGACCTTGGCGGGGAACTCCTACGAGCAGTACTTC. Encoded protein: CASRTLAGNSYEQYF.

The chain joins TRBV4-3 to TRBJ2-3, with D possibly matching TRBD1 (5 bases). Between the trimmed V and J ends, which lost 0 bases and 0 bases, there was a span of 10 bases. From germline, CDR1 is LGHNA and CDR2 YSLEER. This CDR3 comprises 16 residues. DNA for the CDR3: TGCGCCAGCAGCCAAGAGTGGGGCCTAAGCACAGATACGCAGTATTTT. Translated, it gives CASSQEWGLSTDTQYF.

The chain joins TRBV2 to TRBJ2-1; TRBD2 aligns across 14 bases. V lost 4 bases and J lost 7; bases outside the gene matches: 3. This CDR3 has 15 residues. CDR1 is SNHLY and CDR2 is FYNNEI in the germline V gene. CDR3: CASSATSGGANEQFF. The CDR3 coding sequence is TGTGCCAGCAGTGCGACTAGCGGGGGGGCAAATGAGCAGTTCTTC.